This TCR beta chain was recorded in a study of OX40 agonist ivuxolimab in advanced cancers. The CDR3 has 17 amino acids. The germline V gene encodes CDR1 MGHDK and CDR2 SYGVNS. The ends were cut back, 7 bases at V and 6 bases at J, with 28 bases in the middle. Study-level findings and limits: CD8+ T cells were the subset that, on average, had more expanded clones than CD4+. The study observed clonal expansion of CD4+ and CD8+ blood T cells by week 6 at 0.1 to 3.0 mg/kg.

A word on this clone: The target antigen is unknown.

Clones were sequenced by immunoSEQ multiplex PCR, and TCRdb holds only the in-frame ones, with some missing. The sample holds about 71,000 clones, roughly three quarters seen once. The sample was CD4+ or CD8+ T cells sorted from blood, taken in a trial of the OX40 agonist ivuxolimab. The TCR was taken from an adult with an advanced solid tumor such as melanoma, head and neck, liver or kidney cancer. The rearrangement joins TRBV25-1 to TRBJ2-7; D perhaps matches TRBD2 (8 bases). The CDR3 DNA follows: TGTGCCAGCACCGGGGGGGTCAGGGACAGCCTCCTACGCGAGCAGTACTTC. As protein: CASTGGVRDSLLREQYF.